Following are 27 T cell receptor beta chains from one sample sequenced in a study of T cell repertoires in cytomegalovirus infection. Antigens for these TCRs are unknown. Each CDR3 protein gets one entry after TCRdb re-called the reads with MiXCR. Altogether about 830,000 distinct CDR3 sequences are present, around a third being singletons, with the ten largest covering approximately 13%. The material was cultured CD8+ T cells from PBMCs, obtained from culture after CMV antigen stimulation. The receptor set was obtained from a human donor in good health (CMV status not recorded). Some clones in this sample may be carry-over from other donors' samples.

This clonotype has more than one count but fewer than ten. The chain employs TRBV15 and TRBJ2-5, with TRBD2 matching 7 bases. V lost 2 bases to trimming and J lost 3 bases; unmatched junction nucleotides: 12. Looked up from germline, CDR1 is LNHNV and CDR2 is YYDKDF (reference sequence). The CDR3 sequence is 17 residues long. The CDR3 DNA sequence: TGTGCCACCAGCAGAACCTCTAGCGGCGACCCCGAAGAGACCCAGTACTTC. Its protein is CATSRTSSGDPEETQYF.

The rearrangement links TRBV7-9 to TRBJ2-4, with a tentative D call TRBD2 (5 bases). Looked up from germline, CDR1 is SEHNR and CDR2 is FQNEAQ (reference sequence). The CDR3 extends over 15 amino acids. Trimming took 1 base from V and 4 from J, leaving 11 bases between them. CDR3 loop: CASSLDGEGKNIQYF. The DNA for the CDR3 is TGTGCCAGCAGCTTAGACGGGGAAGGGAAAAACATTCAGTACTTC.

For the CDR3, the DNA is TGTGCCAGCACCTCGAGGACAGAGGCTGAAGCTTTCTTT. Residues: CASTSRTEAEAFF. The chain joins TRBV7-9 to TRBJ1-1; a possible D gene is TRBD1 (6 bases). The V end was cut by 7 bases, the J end by 6 bases, with 15 bases between. The germline V gene has CDR1 SEHNR and CDR2 FQNEAQ (reference sequence). This CDR3 contains 13 residues.

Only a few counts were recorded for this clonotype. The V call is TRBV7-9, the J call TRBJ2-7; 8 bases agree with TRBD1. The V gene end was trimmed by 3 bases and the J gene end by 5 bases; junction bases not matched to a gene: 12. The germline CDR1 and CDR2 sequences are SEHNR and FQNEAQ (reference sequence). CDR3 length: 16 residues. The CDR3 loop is CASSFKEDRDLHEQYF. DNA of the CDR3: TGTGCCAGCAGCTTTAAAGAGGACAGGGATTTGCACGAGCAGTACTTC. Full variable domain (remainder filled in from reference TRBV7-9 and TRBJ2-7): DTGVSQNPRHKITKRGQNVTFRCDPISEHNRLYWYRQTLGQGPEFLTYFQNEAQLEKSRLLSDRFSAERPKGSFSTLEIQRTEQGDSAMYLCASSFKEDRDLHEQYFGPGTRLTVT.

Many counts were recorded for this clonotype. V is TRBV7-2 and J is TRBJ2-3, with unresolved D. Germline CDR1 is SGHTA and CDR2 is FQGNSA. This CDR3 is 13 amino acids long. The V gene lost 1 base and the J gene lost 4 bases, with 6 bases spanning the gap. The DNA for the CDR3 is TGTGCCAGCAGCTTAGGGATTCCAGATACGCAGTATTTT. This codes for CASSLGIPDTQYF.

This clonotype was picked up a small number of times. This CDR3 is CASGVPGHLSGNTIYF. DNA for the CDR3: TGTGCTAGTGGTGTTCCGGGACACCTCTCTGGAAACACCATATATTTT. The V and J genes are TRBV12-5 and TRBJ1-3, with D perhaps matching TRBD1 (6 bases). CDR3 length: 16 amino acids. V was trimmed by 5 bases and J by 0 bases, leaving 14 bases between them. Germline CDR1 is LGHNT and CDR2 is FRNRAP.

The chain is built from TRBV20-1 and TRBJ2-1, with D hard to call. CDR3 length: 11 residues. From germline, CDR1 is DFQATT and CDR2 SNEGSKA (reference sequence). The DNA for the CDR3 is TGCAGACCCTGGACCTACAATGAGCAGTTCTTC. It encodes CRPWTYNEQFF.

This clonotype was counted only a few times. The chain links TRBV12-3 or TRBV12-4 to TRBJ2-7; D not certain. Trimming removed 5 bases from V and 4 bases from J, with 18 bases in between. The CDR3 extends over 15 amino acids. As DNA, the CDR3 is TGTGCCAGCAGTCCGCCGGCGAGGCCGATTTACGAGCAGTACTTC. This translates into CASSPPARPIYEQYF.

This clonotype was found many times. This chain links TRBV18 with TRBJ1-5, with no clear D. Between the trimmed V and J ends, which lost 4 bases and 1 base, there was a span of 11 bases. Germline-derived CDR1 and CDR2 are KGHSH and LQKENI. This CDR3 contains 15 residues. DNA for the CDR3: TGTGCCAGCTCACAACAAGAGGGAAGCAATCAGCCCCAGCATTTT. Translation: CASSQQEGSNQPQHF.

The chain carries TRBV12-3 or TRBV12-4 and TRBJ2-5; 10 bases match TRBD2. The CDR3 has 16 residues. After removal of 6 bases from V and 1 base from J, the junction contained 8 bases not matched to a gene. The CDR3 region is CASRELAGGPQETQYF. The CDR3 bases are TGTGCCAGCAGGGAATTAGCGGGGGGACCCCAAGAGACCCAGTACTTC.

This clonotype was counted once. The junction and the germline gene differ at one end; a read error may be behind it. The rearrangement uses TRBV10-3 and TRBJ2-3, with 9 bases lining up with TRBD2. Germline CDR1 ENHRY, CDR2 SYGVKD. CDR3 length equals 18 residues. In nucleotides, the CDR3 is TGTGCCAACAGTGAGTCCGTTAGCGGGGGCACTAGCACAGATACGCAGTATTTT. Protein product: CANSESVSGGTSTDTQYF.

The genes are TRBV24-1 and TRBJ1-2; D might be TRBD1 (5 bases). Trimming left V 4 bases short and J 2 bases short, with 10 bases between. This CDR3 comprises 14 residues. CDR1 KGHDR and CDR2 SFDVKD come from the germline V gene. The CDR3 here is CATSDPDRNYGYTF. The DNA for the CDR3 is TGTGCCACCAGTGACCCTGACAGAAACTATGGCTACACCTTC.

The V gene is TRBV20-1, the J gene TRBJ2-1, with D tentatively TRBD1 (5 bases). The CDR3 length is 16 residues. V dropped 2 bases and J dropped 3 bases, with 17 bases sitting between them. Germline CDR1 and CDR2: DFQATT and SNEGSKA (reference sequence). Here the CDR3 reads CSARNTGQDYYNEQFF. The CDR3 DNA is TGCAGTGCTAGAAACACCGGACAAGATTACTACAATGAGCAGTTCTTC.

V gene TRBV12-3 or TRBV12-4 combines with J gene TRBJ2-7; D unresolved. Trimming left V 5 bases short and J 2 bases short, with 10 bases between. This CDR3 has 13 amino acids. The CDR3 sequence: CASSPRAAYEQYF. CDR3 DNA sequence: TGTGCCAGCAGTCCAAGAGCAGCCTACGAGCAGTACTTC.

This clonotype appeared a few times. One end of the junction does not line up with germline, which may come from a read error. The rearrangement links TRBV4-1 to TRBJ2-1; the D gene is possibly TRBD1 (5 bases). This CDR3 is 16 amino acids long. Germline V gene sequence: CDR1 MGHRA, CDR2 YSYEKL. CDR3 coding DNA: TGCGCCAGCAGCCCCCTGGGGCAGTCCTCCAACAATGAGCAGTTCTTC. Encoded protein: CASSPLGQSSNNEQFF.

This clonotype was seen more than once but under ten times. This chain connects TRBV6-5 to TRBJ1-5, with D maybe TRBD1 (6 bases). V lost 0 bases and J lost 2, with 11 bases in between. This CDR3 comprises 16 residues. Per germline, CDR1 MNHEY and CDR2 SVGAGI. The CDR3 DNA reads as TGTGCCAGCAGTTACTCTAGGACAGTCGGCAATCAGCCCCAGCATTTT. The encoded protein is CASSYSRTVGNQPQHF.

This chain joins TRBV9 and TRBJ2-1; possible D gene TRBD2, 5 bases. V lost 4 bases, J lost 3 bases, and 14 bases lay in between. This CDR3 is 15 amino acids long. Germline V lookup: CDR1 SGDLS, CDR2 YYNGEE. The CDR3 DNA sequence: TGTGCCAGCAGCTCCTGGACCGGGAACTACAATGAGCAGTTCTTC. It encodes CASSSWTGNYNEQFF.

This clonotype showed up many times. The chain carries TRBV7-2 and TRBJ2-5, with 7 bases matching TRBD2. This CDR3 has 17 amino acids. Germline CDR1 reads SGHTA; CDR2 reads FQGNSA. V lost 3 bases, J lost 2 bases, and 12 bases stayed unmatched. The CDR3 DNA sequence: TGTGCCAGCAGCTTTCCTCCTAGTGGGGGGGATCAAGAGACCCAGTACTTC. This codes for CASSFPPSGGDQETQYF.

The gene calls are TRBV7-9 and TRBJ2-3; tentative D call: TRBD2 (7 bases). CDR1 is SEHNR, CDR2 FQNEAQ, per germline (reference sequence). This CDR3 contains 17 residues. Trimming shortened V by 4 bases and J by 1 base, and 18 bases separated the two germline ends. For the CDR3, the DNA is TGTGCCAGCAGCTCGAGAGGGGGGGAGAGACGCACAGATACGCAGTATTTT. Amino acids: CASSSRGGERRTDTQYF.

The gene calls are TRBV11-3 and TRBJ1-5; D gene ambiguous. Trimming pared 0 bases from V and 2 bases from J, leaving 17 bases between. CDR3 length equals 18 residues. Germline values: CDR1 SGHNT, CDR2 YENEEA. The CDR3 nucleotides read TGTGCCAGCAGCTTAGATGCTAACGGTCCTAATGGCAATCAGCCCCAGCATTTT. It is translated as CASSLDANGPNGNQPQHF.

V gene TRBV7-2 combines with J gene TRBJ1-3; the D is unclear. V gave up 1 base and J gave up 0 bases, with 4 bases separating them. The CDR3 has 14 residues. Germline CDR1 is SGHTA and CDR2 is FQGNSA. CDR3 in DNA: TGTGCCAGCAGCTTAGATGACTCTGGAAACACCATATATTTT. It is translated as CASSLDDSGNTIYF.

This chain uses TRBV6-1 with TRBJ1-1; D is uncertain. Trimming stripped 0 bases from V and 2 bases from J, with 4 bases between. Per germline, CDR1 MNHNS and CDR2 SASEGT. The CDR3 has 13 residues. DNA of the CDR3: TGTGCCAGCAGTGAAGCGGGTAACACTGAAGCTTTCTTT. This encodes CASSEAGNTEAFF.

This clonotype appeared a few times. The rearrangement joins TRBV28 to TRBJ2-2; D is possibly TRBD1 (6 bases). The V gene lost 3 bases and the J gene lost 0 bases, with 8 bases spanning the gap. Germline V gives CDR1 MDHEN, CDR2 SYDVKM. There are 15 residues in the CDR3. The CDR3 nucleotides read TGTGCCAGCAGTTTCTACAGGGCGAACACCGGGGAGCTGTTTTTT. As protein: CASSFYRANTGELFF. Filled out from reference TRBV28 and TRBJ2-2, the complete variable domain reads DVKVTQSSRYLVKRTGEKVFLECVQDMDHENMFWYRQDPGLGLRLIYFSYDVKMKEKGDIPEGYSVSREKKERFSLILESASTNQTSMYLCASSFYRANTGELFFGEGSRLTVL.

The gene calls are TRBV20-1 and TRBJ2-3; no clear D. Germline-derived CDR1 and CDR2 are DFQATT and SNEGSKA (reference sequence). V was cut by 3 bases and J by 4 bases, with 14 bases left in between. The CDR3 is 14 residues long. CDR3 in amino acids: CSARIQPSSDTQYF. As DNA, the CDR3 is TGCAGTGCTAGGATCCAGCCCTCATCAGATACGCAGTATTTT.

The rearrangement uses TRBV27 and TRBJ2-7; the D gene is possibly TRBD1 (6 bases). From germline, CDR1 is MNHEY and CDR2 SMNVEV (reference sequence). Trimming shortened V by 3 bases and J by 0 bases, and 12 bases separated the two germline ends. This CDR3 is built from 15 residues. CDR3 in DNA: TGTGCCAGCAGTTTTCGGGACACCGTCTCCTACGAGCAGTACTTC. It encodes CASSFRDTVSYEQYF.

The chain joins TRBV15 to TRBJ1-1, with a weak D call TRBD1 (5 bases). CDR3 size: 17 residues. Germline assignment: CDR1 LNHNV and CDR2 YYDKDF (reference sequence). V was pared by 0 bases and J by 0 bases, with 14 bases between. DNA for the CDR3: TGTGCCACCAGCAGAGATTGGGTGGGACGGTTGAACACTGAAGCTTTCTTT. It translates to CATSRDWVGRLNTEAFF. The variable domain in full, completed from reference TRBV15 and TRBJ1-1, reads DAMVIQNPRYQVTQFGKPVTLSCSQTLNHNVMYWYQQKSSQAPKLLFHYYDKDFNNEADTPDNFQSRRPNTSFCFLDIRSPGLGDTAMYLCATSRDWVGRLNTEAFFGQGTRLTVV.

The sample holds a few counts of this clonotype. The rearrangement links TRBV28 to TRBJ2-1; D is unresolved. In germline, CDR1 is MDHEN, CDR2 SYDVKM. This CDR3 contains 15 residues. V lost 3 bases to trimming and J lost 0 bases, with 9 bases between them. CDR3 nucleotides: TGTGCCAGCAGTTTTGAGGTTTCCTCCTACAATGAGCAGTTCTTC. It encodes CASSFEVSSYNEQFF.